These T cell receptor beta chains were read from a single sample in a study of radiotherapy plus CTLA-4 blockade in lung cancer. The protocol was immunoSEQ multiplex PCR, while the TCRdb copy is restricted to in-frame clones and leaves out a portion. The sample has more than 90,000 clones, around nine tenths seen once. Sample: peripheral blood, taken from a patient treated with radiotherapy plus ipilimumab. Source of these receptors: a human donor with non-small cell lung cancer that progressed on radiotherapy plus ipilimumab. Both conserved end residues are part of each CDR3. Each record gives: J gene, clone size, D gene, V gene, CDR3 protein, CDR3 DNA. A D gene is named only where the DNA matches it firmly. Not all rows give a size; the values are once, few, many and, for expanded clones, a class.

>TRBJ1-2|once|-|TRBV14
CASSRAGSAVYGYTF
TGTGCCAGCAGCAGGGCAGGGAGCGCGGTCTATGGCTACACCTTC
>TRBJ1-4|-|-|TRBV6-4
CASSANRGEKLFF
TGTGCCAGCAGTGCAAACAGAGGTGAAAAACTGTTTTTT
>TRBJ1-2|-|-|TRBV19
CASSTAPTAVRYGYTF
TGTGCCAGTAGTACCGCCCCGACCGCAGTCAGATATGGCTACACCTTC
>TRBJ2-5|-|TRBD1|TRBV6-5
CASSYSSPGQQETQYF
TGTGCCAGCAGTTACTCGTCACCGGGACAGCAAGAGACCCAGTACTTC
>TRBJ2-7|-|-|TRBV19
CASSNTGARAYEQYF
TGTGCCAGTAGTAATACGGGGGCGAGGGCCTACGAGCAGTACTTC
>TRBJ2-1|-|-|TRBV6-1
CASRATRNEQFF
TGTGCCAGCCGAGCAACGAGGAATGAGCAGTTCTTC
>TRBJ2-5|once|-|TRBV29-1
CSFTYSLQETQYF
TGCAGCTTTACCTACAGTTTACAAGAGACCCAGTACTTC
>TRBJ1-1|-|-|TRBV6-5
CASSSHPNTEAFF
TGTGCCAGCAGTAGCCATCCGAACACTGAAGCTTTCTTT
>TRBJ1-1|-|-|TRBV5-8
CASSFGLIEAFF
TGTGCCAGCAGCTTTGGGCTAATTGAAGCTTTCTTT
>TRBJ2-2|-|-|TRBV9
CASSRRDTGELFF
TGTGCCAGCAGCCGCCGGGACACCGGGGAGCTGTTTTTT
>TRBJ2-7|-|-|TRBV25-1
CASSEVGEQYF
TGTGCCAGCAGTGAAGTAGGCGAGCAGTACTTC
>TRBJ2-5|-|-|TRBV10-1
CASSGGGAQETQYF
TGCGCCAGCAGTGGGGGCGGTGCCCAAGAGACCCAGTACTTC
>TRBJ1-4|-|-|TRBV14
CASSQGAGAREKLFF
TGTGCCAGCAGCCAAGGGGCGGGGGCTCGAGAAAAACTGTTTTTT
>TRBJ2-5|-|TRBD1|TRBV5-4
CASSLGQGAKTQYF
TGTGCCAGCAGCTTGGGGCAGGGGGCTAAAACCCAGTACTTC
>TRBJ1-1|-|TRBD1|TRBV5-1
CASSHPQPGQGNTEAFF
TGCGCCAGCAGCCACCCACAACCGGGACAGGGGAACACTGAAGCTTTCTTT
>TRBJ1-1|-|-|TRBV6-1
CASSNQGRDTEAFF
TGTGCCAGCAGCAACCAGGGGAGGGACACTGAAGCTTTCTTT
>TRBJ1-6|-|-|TRBV25-1
CASSPRGGSPLHF
TGTGCCAGCAGTCCTCGGGGGGGTTCACCCCTCCACTTT
>TRBJ1-4|-|-|TRBV11-2
CASSPALGPREKLFF
TGTGCCAGCAGCCCCGCACTAGGGCCGCGAGAAAAACTGTTTTTT
>TRBJ2-7|-|TRBD2|TRBV5-1
CASSLDPGGRYEQYF
TGCGCCAGCAGCTTGGATCCGGGAGGGCGTTACGAGCAGTACTTC
>TRBJ2-1|-|-|TRBV11-2
CASSLGLIRGEQFF
TGTGCCAGCAGCTTAGGGCTTATCCGGGGTGAGCAGTTCTTC
>TRBJ1-2|-|TRBD1|TRBV5-3
CARNTRTGVGYTF
TGTGCCAGAAACACCCGGACAGGGGTTGGCTACACCTTC
>TRBJ1-4|once|-|TRBV5-1
CASSPGIRDEKLFF
TGCGCCAGCAGCCCCGGGATAAGGGATGAAAAACTGTTTTTT
>TRBJ2-7|-|-|TRBV11-3
CASSLDPPGSDEQYF
TGTGCCAGCAGCTTAGATCCCCCAGGGTCAGACGAGCAGTACTTC
>TRBJ1-2|-|-|TRBV2
CASSVRSGYTF
TGTGCCAGCAGTGTTCGGTCTGGCTACACCTTC
>TRBJ1-1|once|-|TRBV9
CASSVVGGAPFF
TGTGCCAGCAGCGTAGTAGGGGGAGCCCCCTTTTTT
>TRBJ2-7|few|TRBD1|TRBV7-9
CASSKTGGASYEQYF
TGTGCCAGCAGCAAAACAGGGGGCGCATCCTACGAGCAGTACTTC
>TRBJ1-1|-|TRBD1|TRBV19
CASTLQGGNTEAFF
TGTGCCAGCACTCTACAGGGGGGGAACACTGAAGCTTTCTTT
>TRBJ2-3|-|TRBD1|TRBV6-1
CASSGGQGGGTDTQYF
TGTGCCAGCAGTGGGGGACAGGGAGGGGGCACAGATACGCAGTATTTT
>TRBJ2-1|-|-|TRBV2
CASSGAGTNHYNEQFF
TGTGCCAGCAGTGGAGCCGGGACCAACCACTACAATGAGCAGTTCTTC
>TRBJ1-1|-|-|TRBV18
CASSIRGRTEAFF
TGTGCCAGCTCAATCCGAGGGCGTACTGAAGCTTTCTTT
>TRBJ2-7|-|-|TRBV7-9
CASSLAVTPLYEQYF
TGTGCCAGCAGCTTAGCGGTCACCCCCCTCTACGAGCAGTACTTC
>TRBJ2-7|-|-|TRBV6-1
CASTETKPPYEQYF
TGTGCCAGCACGGAGACGAAACCCCCCTACGAGCAGTACTTC
>TRBJ2-1|-|-|TRBV6-5
CASRRTGDEQFF
TGTGCCAGCAGAAGGACTGGGGATGAGCAGTTCTTC
>TRBJ2-7|-|-|TRBV6-6
CASSYGQGTYEQYF
TGTGCCAGCAGTTACGGCCAGGGGACTTACGAGCAGTACTTC
>TRBJ1-1|-|-|TRBV9
CASSVDWVAGRGAFF
TGTGCCAGCAGCGTAGACTGGGTGGCAGGAAGGGGAGCTTTCTTT
>TRBJ2-1|once|TRBD2|TRBV14
CASSPRAGGIDEQFF
TGTGCCAGCAGCCCCAGGGCGGGAGGGATCGATGAGCAGTTCTTC
>TRBJ1-5|-|-|TRBV7-8
CASSLALFDRLNQPQHF
TGTGCCAGCAGCTTAGCGTTATTCGACAGACTAAATCAGCCCCAGCATTTT
>TRBJ1-2|-|-|TRBV18
CASSPPVGARGYGYTF
TGTGCCAGCTCACCACCGGTCGGGGCCCGCGGGTATGGCTACACCTTC
>TRBJ2-1|-|-|TRBV29-1
CSVGGGVATNNEQFF
TGCAGCGTTGGAGGTGGGGTAGCGACAAACAATGAGCAGTTCTTC
>TRBJ2-4|-|TRBD1|TRBV9
CASSEGQITNIQYF
TGTGCCAGCAGCGAGGGACAGATAACGAACATTCAGTACTTC
>TRBJ1-2|-|-|TRBV6-6
CASSLVPNYGYTF
TGTGCCAGCAGCCTAGTACCTAACTATGGCTACACCTTC
>TRBJ2-1|-|TRBD2|TRBV19
CASSTGGLVLNEQFF
TGTGCCAGTAGTACGGGGGGACTAGTGCTCAATGAGCAGTTCTTC
>TRBJ1-2|-|-|TRBV6-6
CASGGNYGYTF
TGTGCCTCTGGGGGTAACTATGGCTACACCTTC
>TRBJ2-7|-|-|TRBV7-2
CASSQGQGKAGLDEQYF
TGTGCCAGCAGCCAAGGACAGGGAAAAGCGGGATTGGACGAGCAGTACTTC
>TRBJ2-7|once|-|TRBV5-1
CASSLLQGGLSEQYF
TGCGCCAGCAGCTTGTTACAGGGAGGGCTGAGCGAGCAGTACTTC
>TRBJ2-1|once|TRBD2|TRBV4-1
CASSQDRGLAGFF
TGCGCCAGCAGCCAAGATCGGGGACTAGCTGGGTTCTTC
>TRBJ2-1|-|TRBD1|TRBV5-1
CASSFRTGPVMGNEQFF
TGCGCCAGCAGCTTCAGGACAGGGCCCGTGATGGGGAATGAGCAGTTCTTC
>TRBJ2-7|-|-|TRBV15
CATSSGTTNVGHEQYF
TGTGCCACCAGCAGTGGGACCACGAACGTGGGCCACGAGCAGTACTTC
>TRBJ2-7|once|TRBD2|TRBV6-5
CASSRTSASREQYF
TGTGCCAGCAGTCGGACTAGCGCAAGTCGAGAGCAGTACTTC
>TRBJ2-2|-|-|TRBV7-9
CATSEGSGNTGELFF
TGTGCTACCTCTGAGGGTAGCGGGAACACCGGGGAGCTGTTTTTT
>TRBJ2-2|-|-|TRBV25-1
CASELGTGTNTGELFF
TGTGCCAGCGAGCTCGGAACAGGGACGAACACCGGGGAGCTGTTTTTT
>TRBJ2-1|-|-|TRBV9
CASSVRSSEQFF
TGTGCCAGCAGCGTAAGGTCCAGTGAGCAGTTCTTC
>TRBJ1-5|-|-|TRBV7-9
CASSVFKGGTGSNQPQHF
TGTGCCAGCAGCGTTTTCAAGGGGGGTACTGGCTCCAATCAGCCCCAGCATTTT
>TRBJ1-3|-|TRBD1|TRBV11-3
CASSVQGGKGNTIYF
TGTGCCAGCAGCGTACAGGGGGGTAAAGGAAACACCATATATTTT
>TRBJ2-2|-|-|TRBV11-2
CASSYLTQANTGELFF
TGTGCCAGCAGCTACCTGACGCAAGCGAACACCGGGGAGCTGTTTTTT